One sample yielded the 23 T cell receptor beta chains listed below, sequenced in a study of spatial heterogeneity in lung cancer. Points from the study as a whole: Mutation counts in tumors were tracked by counts of expanded intratumoral alpha and beta TCRs.

For these TCRs, the target antigens are not known. Documented time point: sample taken at primary tumor resection. TCRdb re-called the 5' RACE reads through MiXCR, storing one row per CDR3 protein. This sample yields several thousand distinct CDR3 sequences, of which approximately 15% are seen a single time; more than 20% belongs to the top ten. This material consisted of lung tumor tissue, taken at surgery. The receptor source for this set is a female donor with early-stage non-small cell lung cancer.

This clonotype was observed many times. The V call is TRBV5-5, the J call TRBJ2-7; 13 nucleotides line up with TRBD2. The CDR3 runs to 15 residues. CDR1 and CDR2 from the germline V gene are SGHKS and YYEKEE (reference sequence). V lost 2 bases, J lost 3 bases, and 2 bases stayed unmatched. CDR3 nucleotides: TGTGCCAGCAGCTTCCGACTAGCGGGGGGCTACGAGCAGTACTTC. Protein: CASSFRLAGGYEQYF.

This clonotype appeared many times. The rearrangement joins TRBV29-1 to TRBJ2-7; D assignment may be TRBD1 or TRBD2 (5 bases each). The CDR3 is made up of 13 amino acids. Germline CDR1 is SQVTM and CDR2 is ANQGSEA. The germline V and J ends were trimmed by 3 bases and 2 bases, with 11 bases remaining between them. CDR3 amino acids: CSVDSREPYEQYF. In nucleotides, the CDR3 is TGCAGCGTTGATTCCAGGGAGCCCTACGAGCAGTACTTC.

Many counts were recorded for this clonotype. The rearrangement joins TRBV5-1 to TRBJ2-7, with D perhaps TRBD2 (7 bases). Germline V gives CDR1 SGHRS, CDR2 YFSETQ. This CDR3 has 12 amino acids. V lost 6 bases to trimming and J lost 3 bases, with 10 bases between them. The CDR3 is CASKGGDYEQYF. As DNA, the CDR3 is TGCGCCAGCAAGGGGGGGGACTACGAGCAGTACTTC. The whole variable domain, remainder taken from reference TRBV5-1 and TRBJ2-7, is KAGVTQTPRYLIKTRGQQVTLSCSPISGHRSVSWYQQTPGQGLQFLFEYFSETQRNKGNFPGRFSGRQFSNSRSEMNVSTLELGDSALYLCASKGGDYEQYFGPGTRLTVT.

This clonotype is medium-sized within its sample. The rearrangement joins TRBV30 to TRBJ1-4; D not resolved. The V gene's germline CDR1 is GTSNPN and CDR2 SVGIG (reference sequence). Trimming removed 3 bases from V and 5 bases from J, with 10 bases in between. The CDR3 is 13 residues long. CDR3 coding DNA: TGTGCCTGGAGCGGAGGCCCGAATGAAAAACTGTTTTTT. This translates into CAWSGGPNEKLFF.

Relative to its sample, this clonotype is medium-sized. The V and J genes are TRBV6-5 and TRBJ1-6; no reliable D call. The CDR3 totals 13 residues. CDR1 is MNHEY and CDR2 is SVGAGI in the germline V gene. Trimming left V 2 bases short and J 7 bases short, with 6 bases between. The CDR3 is CASSYPGNSPLHF. The DNA of the CDR3 is TGTGCCAGCAGTTACCCAGGCAATTCACCCCTCCACTTT.

This clonotype was observed at least ten times. The V and J genes are TRBV5-1 and TRBJ2-5; TRBD1 agrees at 8 bases. The CDR3 is 15 residues long. The ends lost 2 bases at V and 4 bases at J; junction bases unmatched: 7. Germline V lookup: CDR1 SGHRS, CDR2 YFSETQ. CDR3 DNA sequence: TGCGCCAGCAGCTTAGGGACAGGCGACGGAGAGACCCAGTACTTC. Its protein is CASSLGTGDGETQYF. Full variable domain (remainder filled in from reference TRBV5-1 and TRBJ2-5): KAGVTQTPRYLIKTRGQQVTLSCSPISGHRSVSWYQQTPGQGLQFLFEYFSETQRNKGNFPGRFSGRQFSNSRSEMNVSTLELGDSALYLCASSLGTGDGETQYFGPGTRLLVL.

This clonotype counts as medium-sized. This chain links TRBV11-2 with TRBJ1-5; 7 bases match TRBD1. Trimming at V came to 5 bases and at J to 4 bases, leaving 8 bases not matched to a gene. The CDR3 contains 15 residues. The V gene's germline CDR1 is SGHAT and CDR2 FQNNGV. This chain's CDR3 is CASSRSGQINQPQHF. The CDR3 DNA is TGTGCCAGCAGCCGGTCGGGACAGATTAATCAGCCCCAGCATTTT.

The chain links TRBV20-1 to TRBJ2-2; 8 bases line up with TRBD1. Germline CDR1 DFQATT, CDR2 SNEGSKA (reference sequence). This CDR3 is 13 amino acids long. Trimming at V came to 6 bases and at J to 5 bases, leaving 5 bases not matched to a gene. CDR3 in amino acids: CSARTGLTGELFF. DNA of the CDR3: TGCAGTGCACGGACAGGGTTGACCGGGGAGCTGTTTTTT.

The sample holds many counts of this clonotype. The chain carries TRBV20-1 and TRBJ2-7; D may match TRBD1 or TRBD2 (5 bases each). This CDR3 is built from 12 residues. V was clipped by 3 bases and J by 4 bases, with 10 bases between them. CDR1 and CDR2 (germline): DFQATT, SNEGSKA (reference sequence). CDR3 coding DNA: TGCAGTGCTAGCGGGGCACGGTACGAGCAGTACTTC. Protein: CSASGARYEQYF.

Relative to its sample, this clonotype is medium-sized. This sequence joins TRBV20-1 and TRBJ1-1, with 7 bases lining up with TRBD1. V shed 0 bases, J shed 4 bases, and the junction held 11 bases outside the gene matches. Germline V gene lookup returns CDR1 DFQATT and CDR2 SNEGSKA (reference sequence). This CDR3 is built from 16 residues. CDR3 coding DNA: TGCAGTGCTAGAGATGGAGTGGACAGGTGGAGCACTGAAGCTTTCTTT. Translated, it gives CSARDGVDRWSTEAFF.

This clonotype was recorded at least ten times. V is TRBV15 and J is TRBJ2-3; D ambiguous. The CDR3 loop spans 13 amino acids. Germline V CDR1 and CDR2: LNHNV, YYDKDF (reference sequence). The V end lost 0 bases, the J end lost 4 bases, and 5 bases lay between the germline ends. CDR3 protein: CATSRDWSDTQYF. The CDR3 bases are TGTGCCACCAGCAGAGATTGGTCAGATACGCAGTATTTT.

The chain joins TRBV20-1 to TRBJ2-7; 9 nucleotides align to TRBD2. Trimming removed 0 bases from V and 4 bases from J; junction bases left unmatched: 7. Germline assignment: CDR1 DFQATT and CDR2 SNEGSKA (reference sequence). This CDR3 comprises 15 residues. CDR3 coding DNA: TGCAGTGCTAGAGATCCGGCGGGAGGGTTTTACGAGCAGTACTTC. Translated: CSARDPAGGFYEQYF.

This clonotype appeared many times. V gene TRBV29-1 combines with J gene TRBJ2-2; weak D call: TRBD2 (6 bases). Trimming took 1 base from V and 6 from J, leaving 15 bases between them. The CDR3 length is 15 residues. CDR1 is SQVTM, CDR2 ANQGSEA, per germline. CDR3 bases: TGCAGCGTTGAAGGTGGGGCGGGGCCCGCCGGGGAGCTGTTTTTT. Its protein product is CSVEGGAGPAGELFF.

By its share, this clonotype is medium-sized. V gene TRBV20-1 combines with J gene TRBJ2-5, with unresolved D. Deletions cut 0 bases from V and 3 bases from J, with 14 bases between. The CDR3 is 15 residues long. CDR1 and CDR2 (germline): DFQATT, SNEGSKA (reference sequence). CDR3 DNA sequence: TGCAGTGCTAGAGATGTGACGCAGCCCAAAGAGACCCAGTACTTC. This codes for CSARDVTQPKETQYF.

By sample share, this clonotype is medium-sized. DNA of the CDR3: TGTGCCAGCAGCTCAGGGTCCTCCTACAATGAGCAGTTCTTC. Its protein is CASSSGSSYNEQFF. This sequence joins TRBV7-2 and TRBJ2-1, with D tentatively TRBD1 (5 bases). V shed 4 bases and J shed 0 bases, with 7 bases lying between them. The CDR3 is made up of 14 amino acids. Germline V gene sequence: CDR1 SGHTA, CDR2 FQGNSA.

This clonotype is deemed medium-sized. This sequence joins TRBV5-4 and TRBJ2-6; no clear D. V lost 2 bases and J 3 bases, leaving 3 bases between the germline ends. CDR1 is SGHNT and CDR2 is YYREEE in the germline V gene (reference sequence). CDR3 length equals 13 residues. The CDR3 sequence: CASSFYGANVLTF. DNA for the CDR3: TGTGCCAGCAGCTTCTATGGGGCCAACGTCCTGACTTTC.

By share of the sample, this clonotype is medium-sized (0.01 to 0.1%). The chain carries TRBV20-1 and TRBJ2-2; 7 nucleotides match TRBD2. Per the germline V gene, CDR1 is DFQATT and CDR2 is SNEGSKA (reference sequence). With V trimmed by 3 bases and J by 1 base, 5 bases remained unmatched. CDR3 length equals 15 residues. The CDR3 region is CSARPAGRNTGELFF. CDR3 bases: TGCAGTGCTAGGCCAGCGGGGAGGAACACCGGGGAGCTGTTTTTT.

The rearrangement uses TRBV4-1 and TRBJ2-3; 7 bases map to TRBD2. Germline-derived CDR1 and CDR2 are MGHRA and YSYEKL. V was clipped by 0 bases and J by 5 bases; unmatched bases: 5. The CDR3 is 15 amino acids. The CDR3 DNA follows: TGCGCCAGCAGCCAAGAAGGGCGGGAGTTAGATACGCAGTATTTT. Protein product: CASSQEGRELDTQYF.

By share of the sample, this clonotype is medium-sized (0.01 to 0.1%). The chain combines TRBV20-1 with TRBJ1-1, with 7 nucleotides matching TRBD1. J gave up 1 base and V 0 bases, and 2 bases lay outside the gene matches. Germline V lookup: CDR1 DFQATT, CDR2 SNEGSKA (reference sequence). This CDR3 comprises 14 residues. CDR3 loop: CSAREGTANTEAFF. The DNA for the CDR3 is TGCAGTGCTAGAGAGGGGACAGCGAACACTGAAGCTTTCTTT.

There are many counts of this clonotype. The V gene is TRBV6-2 or TRBV6-3, the J gene TRBJ2-3; 10 bases fit TRBD2. CDR3 length: 17 residues. The V segment lost 2 bases and the J segment 0 bases; nucleotides outside the gene matches: 5. Germline V gene data show CDR1 as MNHEY and CDR2 as SVGEGT. As DNA, the CDR3 is TGTGCCAGCAGTTACGCGCCTAGCGGGAGCAGCACAGATACGCAGTATTTT. Its protein product is CASSYAPSGSSTDTQYF.

The rearrangement uses TRBV6-6 and TRBJ2-1, with TRBD2 identical over 10 bases. The CDR3 has 15 residues. The trim removed 6 bases at V and 4 bases at J, leaving 6 bases unmatched. The germline V gene has CDR1 MNHNY and CDR2 SVGAGI (reference sequence). CDR3 nucleotide sequence: TGTGCCAGCAGGTTAGCGGGAGGAGGGTACAATGAGCAGTTCTTC. Translation gives CASRLAGGGYNEQFF.

In its sample, this clonotype is large (0.1 to 1%). The J gene is TRBJ2-3, the V gene TRBV10-1, with 8 bases identical to TRBD1. Germline CDR1 reads WNHNN; CDR2 reads SYGVQD (reference sequence). This CDR3 is 14 amino acids long. After removal of 1 base from V and 6 bases from J, the junction contained 3 bases not matched to a gene. CDR3 in DNA: TGCGCCAGCAGTGAGTTACAGGGGGAGGATACGCAGTATTTT. This encodes CASSELQGEDTQYF.

The chain combines TRBV14 with TRBJ2-3; D uncertain. The CDR3 has 17 residues. Trimming removed 0 bases at V and 10 bases at J, with 23 bases between. Germline CDR1 SGHDN, CDR2 FVKESK. The CDR3, as DNA: TGTGCCAGCAGCCAAGAAAATCCAGGAGATAGCCGACGGTCGCAGTATTTT. Protein: CASSQENPGDSRRSQYF.